This T cell receptor (beta chain) originates from a study of CD8 T cells in Susac syndrome. The germline V gene encodes CDR1 MGHRA and CDR2 YSYEKL. The CDR3 contains 13 residues. Trimming removed 1 base from V and 9 bases from J, with 10 bases in between. Random hexamers primed reverse transcription of about 0.45 to 1 ug RNA. TCRdb re-called the immunoSEQ multiplex PCR reads with MiXCR, one entry per CDR3 protein. The sample lists around 100,000 distinct CDR3 sequences, roughly 96% occurring once. This clonotype was obtained from a human donor with Susac syndrome. This chain uses TRBV4-1 with TRBJ1-5, with D unclear. The material sequenced was CD8+ T cells from PBMCs. The CDR3 protein is CASSQVIISPQHF. CDR3 bases: TGCGCCAGCAGCCAAGTCATCATTTCGCCCCAGCATTTT.